This T cell receptor beta chain was identified during a study of EBV T-cell therapy then PD-1 blockade in nasopharyngeal carcinoma (dated by TCRdb to about 2021). Comments on this clone: Its specific antigen is unknown. Within one base of it there is no much larger clone, and no base qualities were kept.

The Qiagen DNeasy Kit was used to extract genomic DNA from the sorted cells. TCR beta chain deep sequencing was performed on the immunoSEQ platform. Regarding the original processing steps: Repertoire data analysis was performed with the immunoSEQ Analyzer software. TCRdb limited this immuneACCESS table to in-frame rearrangements with V and J called. A share of clones is missing; checked studies link under half to unresolved V genes, and the rest is unexplained. V, J and clone size derive from that table, while D and trimming were established from the DNA sequence. This sample comprises 20,000 or so clones, over 65% of them detected only once. Less than 25% of the sample belongs to the ten largest clones. Interpreted using the paper, the treatment or condition label stands for: AdE1-LMPpoly-expanded autologous EBV-specific T-cell therapy followed by anti-PD-1 nivolumab. V lost 3 bases and J lost 0 bases; the stretch between them is 9 bases long. Looking up the germline V gene yields CDR1 SGHVS and CDR2 FNYEAQ. From cysteine to phenylalanine, the CDR3 is 14 amino acids long. Just the 42-base CDR3 DNA is kept, in frame starting at base 1.

The sample consisted of CD8+ T cells from blood, taken at day -245 from a patient whose treatment included autologous EBV-specific T cells and nivolumab. The TCR sequence derives from a man aged 35-49 years with nasopharyngeal carcinoma. The chain is made from TRBV7-6 and TRBJ2-7; the D gene is perhaps TRBD1 or TRBD2, each of them matching over 6 bases. CDR3 region: CASSFRGDSYEQYF. The nucleotide sequence reads as follows: TGTGCCAGCAGCTTTAGGGGGGACTCCTACGAGCAGTACTTC.